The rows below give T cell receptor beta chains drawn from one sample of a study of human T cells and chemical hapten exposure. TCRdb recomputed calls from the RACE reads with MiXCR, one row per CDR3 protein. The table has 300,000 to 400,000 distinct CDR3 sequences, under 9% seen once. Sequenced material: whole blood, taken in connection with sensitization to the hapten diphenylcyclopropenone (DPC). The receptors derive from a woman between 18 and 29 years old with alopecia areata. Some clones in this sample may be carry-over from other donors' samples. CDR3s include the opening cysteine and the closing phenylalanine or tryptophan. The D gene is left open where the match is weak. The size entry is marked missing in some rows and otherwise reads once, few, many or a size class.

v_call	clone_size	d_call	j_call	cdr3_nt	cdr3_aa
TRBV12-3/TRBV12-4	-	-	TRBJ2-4	TGTGCCAGCAGTCCTAGGGGGGCCAAAAACATTCAGTACTTC	CASSPRGAKNIQYF
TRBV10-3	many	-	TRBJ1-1	TGTGCCATCAGCGGGACGGAGAACACTGAAGCTTTCTTT	CAISGTENTEAFF
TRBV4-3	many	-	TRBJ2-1	TGCGCCAGCAGCCAAGATCGCTTGACCCTCTGGGAGCAGTTCTTC	CASSQDRLTLWEQFF
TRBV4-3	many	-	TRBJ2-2	TGCGCCAGCAGCCAAGAAGGGCTAGCTCCCGGGGAGCTGTTTTTT	CASSQEGLAPGELFF
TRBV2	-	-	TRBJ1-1	TGTGCCAGCAGTCCAGACTTCATGAACACTGAAGCTTTCTTT	CASSPDFMNTEAFF
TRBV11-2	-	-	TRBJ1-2	TGTGCCAGCAGCTTAGTGGCGGGTAAAGGTGGCTACACCTTC	CASSLVAGKGGYTF
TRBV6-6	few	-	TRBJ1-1	TGTGCCAGCAAGGAGGCGGAGGCTTTCTTT	CASKEAEAFF
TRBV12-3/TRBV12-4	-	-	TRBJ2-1	TGTGCCAGCAGTTTCGGGGGTCCCGGGCAGTTCTTC	CASSFGGPGQFF
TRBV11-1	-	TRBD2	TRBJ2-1	TGTGCCAGCAGCTTAGATCCTAGCGGGGGTAATGAGCAGTTCTTC	CASSLDPSGGNEQFF
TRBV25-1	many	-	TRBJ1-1	TGTGCCAGCATTGAGAACACTGAAGCTTTCTTT	CASIENTEAFF
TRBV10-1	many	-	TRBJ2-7	TGCGCCAGCCCCAGCTTCTCCTCGTACTTC	CASPSFSSYF
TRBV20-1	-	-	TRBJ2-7	TGCAGTGCTAGTAACTCCGGCTACGAGCAGTACTTC	CSASNSGYEQYF
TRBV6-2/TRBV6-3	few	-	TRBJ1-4	TGTGCCAGCAGCCCAGGGGATACGGATGAAAAACTGTTTTTT	CASSPGDTDEKLFF
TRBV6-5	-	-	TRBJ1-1	TGTGCCAGCAGTTCTATTCGACAGGATTCGAACACTGAAGCTTTCTTT	CASSSIRQDSNTEAFF
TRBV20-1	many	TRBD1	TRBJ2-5	TGCAGTGCTCAGACCGGGACAGGGGAAGAGACCCAGTACTTC	CSAQTGTGEETQYF
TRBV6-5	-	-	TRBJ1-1	TGTGCCAGCAGTAACAAGGGTAACACTGAAGCTTTCTTT	CASSNKGNTEAFF
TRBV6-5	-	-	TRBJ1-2	TGTGCCAGCAGTTACTCTCCGGCTTCTAGTGGCTACACCTTC	CASSYSPASSGYTF
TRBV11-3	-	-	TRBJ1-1	TGTGCCAGCAGCGAATCTAGCGGGGGAGAGAAAGCTTTCTTT	CASSESSGGEKAFF